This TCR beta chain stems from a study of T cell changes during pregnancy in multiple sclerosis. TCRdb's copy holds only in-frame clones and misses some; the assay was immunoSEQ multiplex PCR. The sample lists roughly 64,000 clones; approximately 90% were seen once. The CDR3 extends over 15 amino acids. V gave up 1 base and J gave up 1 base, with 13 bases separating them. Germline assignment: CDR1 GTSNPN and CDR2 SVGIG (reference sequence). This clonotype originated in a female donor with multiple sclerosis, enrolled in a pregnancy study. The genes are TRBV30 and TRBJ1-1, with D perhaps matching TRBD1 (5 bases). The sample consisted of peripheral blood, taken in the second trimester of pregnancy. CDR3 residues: CAWSEQVLGNTEAFF. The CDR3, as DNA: TGTGCCTGGAGTGAACAGGTCCTGGGGAACACTGAAGCTTTCTTT.